This T cell receptor beta chain was sequenced during a study of T cell changes during pregnancy in multiple sclerosis. After removal of 2 bases from V and 3 bases from J, the junction contained 5 bases not matched to a gene. From germline, CDR1 is KGHSH and CDR2 LQKENI. This CDR3 has 15 residues. Method: immunoSEQ multiplex PCR; TCRdb's copy keeps in-frame clones and lacks some. The sample has roughly 100,000 clones; roughly nine tenths are singletons. The V and J genes are TRBV18 and TRBJ1-2; 8 nucleotides align to TRBD1. The receptor was isolated from a female donor with multiple sclerosis, enrolled in a pregnancy study. Specimen: peripheral blood, collected after pregnancy. CDR3 DNA sequence: TGTGCCAGCTCACCAGGACAGGGACCTGACTATGGCTACACCTTC. Encoded protein: CASSPGQGPDYGYTF.